Listed below are T cell receptor beta chains from one sample, sequenced in a study of shared clonotypes between healthy human individuals. TCRdb's table, derived via immunoSEQ multiplex PCR, lists solely in-frame clones and lacks some. The data show some 1.5 million clones, roughly 95% seen once. The sample comprised naive CD4+ T cells sorted from blood. All receptors come from a young man in good health. CDR3s include the opening cysteine and the closing phenylalanine or tryptophan. Each record gives: J gene, CDR3 length, V gene, CDR3 protein.

j_gene: TRBJ1-1
len: 13
v_gene: TRBV6-1
CDR3aa: CASIPGGSTEAFF

j_gene: TRBJ1-5
len: 11
v_gene: TRBV25-1
CDR3aa: CASSGAGPQHF

j_gene: TRBJ2-1
len: 19
v_gene: TRBV11-2
CDR3aa: CASSKSRTSGTVYYNEQFF

j_gene: TRBJ1-5
len: 14
v_gene: TRBV28
CDR3aa: CASSSLRGVQPQHF

j_gene: TRBJ2-1
len: 24
v_gene: TRBV4-2
CDR3aa: CASSLKGSTVRQGLWVMAYNEQFF

j_gene: TRBJ2-7
len: 12
v_gene: TRBV19
CDR3aa: CATGIGSYEQYF

j_gene: TRBJ2-2
len: 15
v_gene: TRBV27
CDR3aa: CASSLSGREAGELFF

j_gene: TRBJ1-1
len: 12
v_gene: TRBV4-3
CDR3aa: CASSRGNTEAFF

j_gene: TRBJ2-5
len: 13
v_gene: TRBV5-1
CDR3aa: CASSRGYQETQYF

j_gene: TRBJ2-6
len: 15
v_gene: TRBV27
CDR3aa: CASTGVSAGANVLTF

j_gene: TRBJ1-1
len: 17
v_gene: TRBV4-3
CDR3aa: CASSQDWGQRAYTEAFF

j_gene: TRBJ1-5
len: 14
v_gene: TRBV28
CDR3aa: CASSPGTAHQPQHF

j_gene: TRBJ2-7
len: 15
v_gene: TRBV19
CDR3aa: CASIGSAPSSYEQYF

j_gene: TRBJ2-7
len: 16
v_gene: TRBV4-3
CDR3aa: CASSQGSGFDVYEQYF

j_gene: TRBJ2-2
len: 14
v_gene: TRBV5-1
CDR3aa: CASSLAGNTGELFF

j_gene: TRBJ2-6
len: 18
v_gene: TRBV4-3
CDR3aa: CASSQQTWGLSGANVLTF

j_gene: TRBJ1-1
len: 13
v_gene: TRBV9
CDR3aa: CASSVTGLAEAFF

j_gene: TRBJ2-7
len: 16
v_gene: TRBV5-1
CDR3aa: CASSLAPGLNSYEQYF

j_gene: TRBJ2-1
len: 14
v_gene: TRBV28
CDR3aa: CASSSGTSRHEQFF

j_gene: TRBJ2-2
len: 16
v_gene: TRBV5-4
CDR3aa: CASKAVSTGGTGELFF

j_gene: TRBJ2-1
len: 19
v_gene: TRBV4-1
CDR3aa: CASSQEILGLSGRYNEQFF

j_gene: TRBJ2-1
len: 17
v_gene: TRBV7-2
CDR3aa: CASSTKRLAGGLNEQFF

j_gene: TRBJ2-7
len: 15
v_gene: TRBV10-3
CDR3aa: CATGDRAGHAYEQYF

j_gene: TRBJ2-1
len: 15
v_gene: TRBV5-4
CDR3aa: CASSFGLAGDNEQFF

j_gene: TRBJ1-2
len: 15
v_gene: TRBV28
CDR3aa: CASSPAYGNENGYTF

j_gene: TRBJ2-7
len: 15
v_gene: TRBV5-1
CDR3aa: CASSLGQGNFYEQYF

j_gene: TRBJ2-7
len: 13
v_gene: TRBV28
CDR3aa: CASRSGQTYEQYF